The rows below give T cell receptor beta chains drawn from one sample of a study of OX40 agonist ivuxolimab in advanced cancers. Using immunoSEQ multiplex PCR, the repertoire was profiled, and TCRdb retains in-frame clones only, with some absent. The sample has 25,000 to 35,000 clones, over 60% seen once; the top ten hold about 15%. Material: CD4+ or CD8+ T cells sorted from blood, obtained in a trial of the OX40 agonist ivuxolimab. The source of these receptors is an adult with an advanced solid tumor such as melanoma, head and neck, liver or kidney cancer. Each CDR3 is given with its conserved first and last residue. The D gene is left open where the match is weak. Clone size is shown for a subset of rows, as once, few, many or a class of expanded clone.

d_gene,abundance,j_gene,v_gene,CDR3nt,CDR3aa
TRBD1,.,TRBJ2-2,TRBV19,TGTGCCAGTAGTAATCGACCGGGACAGCACACCGGGGAGCTGTTTTTT,CASSNRPGQHTGELFF
TRBD1,once,TRBJ2-2,TRBV4-1,TGCGCCAGCAGCCAAGATCGTCCGGACAGGGGAACCGGGGAGCTGTTTTTT,CASSQDRPDRGTGELFF
TRBD1,few,TRBJ1-2,TRBV7-2,TGTGCCAGCAGCGGACGACAGGGGGCTAGCTATGGCTACACCTTC,CASSGRQGASYGYTF
TRBD1,.,TRBJ2-2,TRBV2,TGTGCCAGCAGTGTATTTAGGACAGGGAACACCGGGGAGCTGTTTTTT,CASSVFRTGNTGELFF
TRBD1,.,TRBJ1-6,TRBV18,TGCGCCAGCTCACCGGGGACAGGGGGTTTGACGCCCCTCCACTTT,CASSPGTGGLTPLHF
TRBD2,few,TRBJ2-5,TRBV9,TGTGCCAGCAGCCCAAGACTAGCGGGGCTGAATAAAGAGACCCAGTACTTC,CASSPRLAGLNKETQYF
.,.,TRBJ2-1,TRBV5-1,TGCGCCAGCAGCTTATCAGCGAGCTCCTACAATGAGCAGTTCTTC,CASSLSASSYNEQFF
TRBD2,.,TRBJ2-1,TRBV19,TGTGCCAGTAGTATTCGAATCATCCCGGGACTAGCGGGGAATGAGCAGTTCTTC,CASSIRIIPGLAGNEQFF
TRBD2,.,TRBJ2-3,TRBV7-9,TGTGCCAGCAGCTCGACACCGGGACTAGCGGGGGACGCAGATACGCAGTATTTT,CASSSTPGLAGDADTQYF
.,.,TRBJ1-2,TRBV27,TGTGCCAGCAGTTTTTCAGGGGCGAGCTATGGCTACACCTTC,CASSFSGASYGYTF
TRBD1,.,TRBJ1-1,TRBV5-1,TGCGCCAGCAGCTTCACAGGGGTAGAAGGAACTGAAGCTTTCTTT,CASSFTGVEGTEAFF
.,few,TRBJ2-2,TRBV10-1,TGCGCCAGCAGCCCCCCCGGTGGGGAGCTGTTTTTT,CASSPPGGELFF
.,.,TRBJ2-2,TRBV4-2,TGTGCCAGCAGCCAACTTGACAAGGCGAACACCGGGGAGCTGTTTTTT,CASSQLDKANTGELFF
TRBD1,.,TRBJ1-2,TRBV6-5,TGTGCCAGCAGTTCAAAGGACAGGTTTAGCTATGGCTACACCTTC,CASSSKDRFSYGYTF
.,.,TRBJ1-1,TRBV2,TGTGCCAGCAGTGATAATGTCCCTGAAGCTTTCTTT,CASSDNVPEAFF
.,once,TRBJ1-5,TRBV21-1,TGTGCCAGCAGCCCCTCGAAGAGGCAGCCCAATCAGCCCCAGCATTTT,CASSPSKRQPNQPQHF
TRBD2,.,TRBJ2-5,TRBV6-6,TGTGCCAGCAAGGCTAGCGGGGGTGTAGAGACCCAGTACTTC,CASKASGGVETQYF
.,once,TRBJ1-3,TRBV7-9,TGTGCCAGCAGTCCCCCAGGCATAAATATTGTATTCGGAAACACCATATATTTT,CASSPPGINIVFGNTIYF
TRBD2,.,TRBJ2-3,TRBV10-2,TGCGCCAGCAGTTACCATAGCGGGGTCACAGATACGCAGTATTTT,CASSYHSGVTDTQYF
.,.,TRBJ2-7,TRBV13,TGTGCCAGCAGCCCTCCAGGGCACCTTACGAACGAGCAGTACTTC,CASSPPGHLTNEQYF
.,.,TRBJ2-2,TRBV4-1,TGCGCCAGCAGCCAAGTTAACCGTCCCAGGGTCCAAACCGGGGAGCTGTTTTTT,CASSQVNRPRVQTGELFF
.,.,TRBJ1-3,TRBV10-3,TGTGCCATCAGTGTTCGGGGGAAAGCTGGAAACACCATATATTTT,CAISVRGKAGNTIYF
.,.,TRBJ2-7,TRBV7-9,TGTGCCAGCAGCTCCCCGTCTAGATCCTACGAGCAGTACTTC,CASSSPSRSYEQYF
TRBD1,.,TRBJ2-3,TRBV7-9,TGTGCCAGCAGCTTTCCGGGACAGGGGGCTGGCACAGATACGCAGTATTTT,CASSFPGQGAGTDTQYF
.,few,TRBJ2-6,TRBV2,TGTGCCAGCAGTGGGGAACCTGGGGCCAACGTCCTGACTTTC,CASSGEPGANVLTF